This TCR beta chain stems from a study of blood T cells in healthy people across ages. V was pared by 2 bases and J by 3 bases, with 8 bases between. This CDR3 has 14 amino acids. Germline CDR1 and CDR2: MNHNY and SVGAGI (reference sequence). Primed by a sample-barcoded 5' primer and a J-beta primer mix, a second PCR proceeded for roughly 6 to 12 cycles. Paired-end reads containing CDR3 totaled no fewer than 2.5 million for each sample. TCRdb analysed the 5' RACE reads with MiXCR anew, one entry per CDR3 protein. The table shows 1.5 million to 2 million distinct CDR3 sequences, with under 30% occurring only once. This clonotype showed up many times. Samples each yielded at least 6 micrograms of total RNA.

This TCR came from a woman in her twenties or thirties in good health. Material: blood. This sequence joins TRBV6-6 and TRBJ2-4; weak D call: TRBD1 (6 bases). In DNA form, the CDR3 reads TGTGCCAGCAGTTACAGCAGGGGCAAAAACATTCAGTACTTC. Translating it yields CASSYSRGKNIQYF.